This record looks at one T cell receptor (beta chain) sequence and its context. Trimming removed 4 bases from V and 5 bases from J, with 11 bases in between. Germline V gene lookup returns CDR1 SQVTM and CDR2 ANQGSEA. The CDR3 extends over 13 amino acids. In the authors' workflow: Cell counts per sample came from amplifying reference gene primers. Libraries were prepared by immunoSEQ multiplex PCR; TCRdb keeps only in-frame clonotypes and omits some of them. The DNA was the basis for D and trimming; V, J and clone size are from that table. The repertoire holds 100,000 to 150,000 clones, with 75% to 90% as singletons. The data belong to a study of blood T cell repertoires in COVID-19. Study context: Acute and convalescent COVID-19 samples came from the United States, Italy and Spain.

The TCR originated in a man in his fifties with active or convalescent COVID-19. This rearrangement joins TRBV29-1 to TRBJ1-4; D is ambiguous. The specimen was peripheral blood. DNA of the CDR3: TGCAGCGTTGTGGGCCAATTGAATGAAAAACTGTTTTTT. Translated: CSVVGQLNEKLFF.